This T cell receptor beta chain was captured in a study of cytomegalovirus exposure and HLA in healthy donors. The study's findings and limits: While the bulk of TCR sequences proved rare, some public TCRs turned up in many donors.

Trimming took off 6 bases at V and 4 bases at J, with 11 bases between the two ends. Germline CDR1 reads SGHTA; CDR2 reads FQGNSA. The CDR3 has 13 residues. PCR amplification relied on 60 Vbeta primers (plus 13 Jbeta primers). This table comes from immunoSEQ multiplex PCR, and its TCRdb copy is limited to in-frame clones, with some not included. The table records 120,000 or so clones, about 68% of them present only once. To note about this clone: The antigen is not known.

The chain combines TRBV7-2 with TRBJ2-3, with D tentatively TRBD2 (5 bases). Sequencing was done on a sample of PBMCs. The clonotype comes from a man aged 35 to 55 in good health and CMV-seropositive. CDR3 in amino acids: CASRPARADTQYF. The CDR3, as DNA: TGTGCCAGCAGGCCGGCGAGGGCAGATACGCAGTATTTT.